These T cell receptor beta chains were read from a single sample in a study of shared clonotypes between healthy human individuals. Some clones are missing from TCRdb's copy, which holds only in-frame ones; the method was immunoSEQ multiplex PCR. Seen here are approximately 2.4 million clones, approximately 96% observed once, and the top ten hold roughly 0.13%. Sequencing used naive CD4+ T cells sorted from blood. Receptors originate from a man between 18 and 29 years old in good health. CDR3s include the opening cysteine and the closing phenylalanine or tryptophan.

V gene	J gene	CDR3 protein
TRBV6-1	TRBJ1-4	CASSGQGEKLFF
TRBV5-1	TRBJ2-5	CASSFSGQETQYF
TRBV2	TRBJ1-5	CASSDGQYSNQPQHF
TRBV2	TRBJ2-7	CASRDGLAGYEQYF
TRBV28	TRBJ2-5	CASKPLGLAEETQYF
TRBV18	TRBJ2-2	CASSPDPNTGELFF
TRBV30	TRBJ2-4	CAWSVRGTAQNIQYF
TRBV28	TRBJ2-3	CASSPQRGAFTDTQYF
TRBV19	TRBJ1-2	CASLSAAYNFYGYTF
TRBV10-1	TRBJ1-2	CASSPRGGYGYTF
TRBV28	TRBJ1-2	CASSLGGQSNYGYTF
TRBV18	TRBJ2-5	CASSPTWGVGETQYF
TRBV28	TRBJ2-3	CASSARLAGGQSTDTQYF
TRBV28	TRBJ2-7	CASSGGGGPYEQYF
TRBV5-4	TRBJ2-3	CASKIGGLGTDTQYF
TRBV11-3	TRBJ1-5	CASSTKHRVYSNQPQHF
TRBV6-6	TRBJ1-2	CASSSDGRILNYGYTF
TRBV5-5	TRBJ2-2	CASSLLSSGGSGELFF
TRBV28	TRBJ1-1	CASSSPGPLGRRAFF
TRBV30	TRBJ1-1	CAWIRATEAFF
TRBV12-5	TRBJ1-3	CASAQGFSGNTIYF